The 10 T cell receptor beta chains given below trace back to one sample, sequenced in a study of yellow fever vaccine responses in identical twins. Via MiXCR, TCRdb re-called the RT-PCR reads, giving one row per CDR3 protein. The repertoire holds 12,000 or so distinct CDR3 sequences, with just under 85% as singletons. Here the sequenced sample was T cells from blood (PBMCs), unsorted or a sorted subset (not recorded which), taken before or after yellow fever vaccination (not recorded which). These receptors were obtained from a woman under 30 who received the yellow fever vaccine.

CDR3 bases: TGCAGCGCCTTGGGGGGCGCCAAAAACATTCAGTACTTC. It yields the protein CSALGGAKNIQYF. This sequence joins TRBV29-1 and TRBJ2-4, with D perhaps given as TRBD1 or TRBD2 (6 bases each). This CDR3 region has 13 residues. CDR1 is SQVTM, CDR2 ANQGSEA, per germline. V lost 7 bases to trimming and J lost 1 base, with 11 bases between them.

The chain employs TRBV4-3 and TRBJ2-3; TRBD1 matches 8 bases. The ends lost 0 bases at V and 4 bases at J; junction bases unmatched: 9. CDR3 length: 17 residues. CDR1 and CDR2 (germline): LGHNA, YSLEER. The CDR3 reads CASSQDPGGVNADTQYF. The CDR3 nucleotides are TGCGCCAGCAGCCAAGATCCAGGGGGCGTGAATGCAGATACGCAGTATTTT.

The gene calls are TRBV2 and TRBJ1-1; 9 bases match TRBD1. The CDR3 is 15 amino acids. Germline V CDR1 and CDR2: SNHLY, FYNNEI. With 3 bases clipped from V and 4 bases from J, the junction kept 6 bases outside the gene matches. The DNA of the CDR3 is TGTGCCAGCAGTGATGGTGGGACAGGGCTCACTGAAGCTTTCTTT. It encodes CASSDGGTGLTEAFF.

V usage is TRBV11-2 and J usage is TRBJ2-1, with D perhaps matching TRBD1 or TRBD2 (5 bases each). Germline values: CDR1 SGHAT, CDR2 FQNNGV. The CDR3 consists of 14 residues. The ends were cut back, 4 bases at V and 9 bases at J, with 16 bases in the middle. This CDR3 reads CASSYLGAVGEQFF. Here the CDR3 DNA reads TGTGCCAGCAGCTACCTCGGGGCTGTCGGTGAGCAGTTCTTC.

V and J are TRBV5-6 and TRBJ1-1; 7 nucleotides align to TRBD1. V was pared by 4 bases and J by 0 bases, with 6 bases of the junction left unmatched. CDR1 and CDR2 from the germline V gene are SGHDT and YYEEEE. CDR3 length: 15 amino acids. The CDR3 DNA sequence: TGTGCCAGCAGCCCGGGACAGATCATGAACACTGAAGCTTTCTTT. This gives the protein CASSPGQIMNTEAFF.

CDR3 coding DNA: TGCGCCAGCAGTGAGTCGATTGGACAGGGAGGCTACACCTTC. It encodes CASSESIGQGGYTF. V usage is TRBV10-1 and J usage is TRBJ1-2; 8 bases fit TRBD1. V trimming: 0 bases; J trimming: 8 bases; junction bases outside the gene matches: 5. Germline loops: CDR1 WNHNN, CDR2 SYGVQD (reference sequence). The CDR3 runs 14 residues.

This clonotype is a singleton in its sample. CDR3 in DNA: TGCACCAGCAGCCAAGGCCCGGAGCAGGGCTTCCGAGAGCAGTTCTTC. Protein sequence: CTSSQGPEQGFREQFF. The gene calls are TRBV1 and TRBJ2-1; the table gives TRBD1 as D, unverified against the DNA. TRBV1 is flagged as a pseudogene. This CDR3 is 16 amino acids long.

The chain recombines TRBV5-4 with TRBJ2-7; maybe TRBD2 (6 bases). Germline V gene data show CDR1 as SGHNT and CDR2 as YYREEE (reference sequence). This CDR3 contains 16 residues. Trimming removed 0 bases at V and 0 bases at J, with 13 bases between. The CDR3 nucleotides read TGTGCCAGCAGCTTGGAAGGGACCGGGAGCTCCTACGAGCAGTACTTC. Its protein is CASSLEGTGSSYEQYF.

The chain couples TRBV5-1 to TRBJ2-1; D unclear. Germline V gene data show CDR1 as SGHRS and CDR2 as YFSETQ. With 3 bases removed from V and 5 bases from J, the gap between germline ends came to 3 bases. The CDR3 length is 11 residues. The CDR3 bases are TGCGCCAGCAGCTCACACAATGAGCAGTTCTTC. This encodes CASSSHNEQFF.

This clonotype appeared once. V usage is TRBV5-5 and J usage is TRBJ2-5; 15 positions agree with TRBD2. The CDR3 spans 16 residues. V was clipped by 4 bases and J by 5 bases; unmatched bases: 6. Germline V lookup: CDR1 SGHKS, CDR2 YYEKEE (reference sequence). CDR3 sequence: CASSPRTSGGGETQYF. The CDR3 DNA follows: TGTGCCAGCAGCCCCCGGACTAGCGGGGGGGGTGAGACCCAGTACTTC.